This entry features one T cell receptor beta chain sequence. The data were produced by immunoSEQ multiplex PCR, yet TCRdb's version contains in-frame clones alone and is incomplete. The sample has about 65,000 clones; approximately 95% are singletons. The CDR3 has 14 residues. V shed 4 bases and J 5 bases; nucleotides not matched to a gene: 5. Germline V lookup: CDR1 MDHEN, CDR2 SYDVKM. This specimen comes from a study of blood T cell repertoires in COVID-19. Overall study: COVID-19 samples collected from the United States, Italy and Spain covered acute and convalescent phases.

The specimen sequenced was peripheral blood. The receptor comes from a man between 65 and 85 years old with active COVID-19. The gene calls are TRBV28 and TRBJ2-5, with 9 nucleotides matching TRBD1. CDR3 protein: CASSSTGGVETQYF. The CDR3 DNA reads as TGTGCCAGCAGTTCTACAGGGGGCGTTGAGACCCAGTACTTC.